The 17 T cell receptor beta chains below were found in one sample sequenced in a study of shared clonotypes between healthy human individuals. Terminally differentiated effector memory CD45RA+ cells were excluded from the naive CD8 cells, which were CD45RO-negative and positively selected for CCR7. Profiled with immunoSEQ multiplex PCR; TCRdb holds only in-frame clones, not every one. The sample has about 680,000 clones; 92% are singletons. Material for sequencing was naive CD8+ T cells sorted from blood. The origin of the receptors is a young man in good health.

The rearrangement joins TRBV19 to TRBJ2-2; TRBD2 matches at 10 bases. The CDR3 has 16 residues. V lost 10 bases and J lost 5; bases outside the gene matches: 13. Germline-derived CDR1 and CDR2 are LNHDA and SQIVND (reference sequence). CDR3 residues: CATVNGLAGETGELFF. DNA for the CDR3: TGTGCCACCGTCAATGGGCTAGCGGGAGAGACCGGGGAGCTGTTTTTT.

The CDR3 region has the DNA TGTGCCAGCAGTGAAACCCTCTTTGGTGAGCAGTTCTTC. It translates to CASSETLFGEQFF. The chain recombines TRBV6-4 with TRBJ2-1, with D hard to call. The CDR3 has 13 residues. Germline-derived CDR1 and CDR2 are MRHNA and SNTAGT. Between the trimmed V and J ends, which lost 3 bases and 9 bases, there was a span of 12 bases.

The V gene is TRBV9, the J gene TRBJ2-1, with D perhaps assigned TRBD1 or TRBD2 (5 bases each). The CDR3 runs 16 residues. Germline values: CDR1 SGDLS, CDR2 YYNGEE. Deletions cut 2 bases from V and 5 bases from J, with 17 bases between. CDR3 residues: CASSVWAGSPDNEQFF. The CDR3 DNA is TGTGCCAGCAGCGTTTGGGCAGGGAGTCCGGACAATGAGCAGTTCTTC.

The chain joins TRBV19 to TRBJ2-1; D may be TRBD1 or TRBD2 (6 bases each). Germline V lookup: CDR1 LNHDA, CDR2 SQIVND (reference sequence). CDR3 length: 17 residues. Trimming stripped 0 bases from V and 1 base from J, with 13 bases between. DNA of the CDR3: TGTGCCAGTAGTATAGATCTGGAGGGGGTATCCTACAATGAGCAGTTCTTC. It specifies CASSIDLEGVSYNEQFF.

Here the CDR3 reads CASSPGTSGTLYNEQFF. The CDR3 DNA is TGTGCCAGCAGCCCCGGGACTAGCGGGACCCTCTACAATGAGCAGTTCTTC. The rearrangement joins TRBV5-5 to TRBJ2-1; TRBD2 aligns across 13 bases. The CDR3 has 17 amino acids. With V trimmed by 4 bases and J by 3 bases, 7 bases remained unmatched. Germline loops: CDR1 SGHKS, CDR2 YYEKEE (reference sequence).

The chain employs TRBV29-1 and TRBJ1-1; 8 nucleotides match TRBD1. The CDR3 extends over 14 amino acids. From germline, CDR1 is SQVTM and CDR2 ANQGSEA. The J segment lost 4 bases and the V segment lost 6 bases, leaving 10 bases of the junction unmatched. CDR3 residues: CSVPDRGGSTEAFF. The CDR3 DNA reads as TGCAGCGTCCCCGACAGGGGAGGAAGCACTGAAGCTTTCTTT.

The chain joins TRBV7-7 to TRBJ1-2, with TRBD1 matching over 11 bases. V was pared by 5 bases and J by 5 bases, with 7 bases of the junction left unmatched. This CDR3 is built from 15 residues. The germline CDR1 and CDR2 sequences are SSHAT and FNYEAQ (reference sequence). This chain's CDR3 is CASSPWTGGGYGYTF. CDR3 sequence (DNA): TGTGCCAGCAGCCCCTGGACAGGGGGCGGGTATGGCTACACCTTC.

With respect to this clone: This sample includes further DNA sequences coding for the same CDR3. The chain has TRBV10-2 and TRBJ2-7, with no clear D. V lost 3 bases and J lost 3, with 9 bases in between. Germline-derived CDR1 and CDR2 are WSHSY and SAAADI. The CDR3 runs 13 residues. DNA for the CDR3: TGCGCCAGCAGTGACGTCGGCGTCTACGAGCAGTACTTC. Protein product: CASSDVGVYEQYF.

This chain joins TRBV27 and TRBJ1-1; TRBD1 matches at 7 bases. Trimming took 5 bases from V and 7 from J; bases not matched to a gene: 10. The CDR3 totals 14 residues. The germline V gene has CDR1 MNHEY and CDR2 SMNVEV (reference sequence). The CDR3 is CASSPDTGTVEAFF. For the CDR3, the DNA is TGTGCCAGCAGTCCAGACACTGGGACAGTTGAAGCTTTCTTT.

The V call is TRBV15, the J call TRBJ2-7, with 11 bases fitting TRBD2. The CDR3 loop spans 16 amino acids. The trim removed 6 bases at V and 2 bases at J, leaving 9 bases unmatched. Germline V gene sequence: CDR1 LNHNV, CDR2 YYDKDF (reference sequence). The CDR3 DNA reads as TGTGCCACCAGGGGGAAGACTAGCGGGGATACCTACGAGCAGTACTTC. Its protein product is CATRGKTSGDTYEQYF.

V and J are TRBV27 and TRBJ2-1; TRBD1 matches 7 bases. The trim removed 5 bases at V and 3 bases at J, leaving 4 bases unmatched. Germline assignment: CDR1 MNHEY and CDR2 SMNVEV (reference sequence). The CDR3 totals 14 residues. DNA of the CDR3: TGTGCCAGCAGTACCTGGGACAGCTACAATGAGCAGTTCTTC. It translates to CASSTWDSYNEQFF.

A single count supports this clone. J is TRBJ2-3 and V is TRBV14; 9 nucleotides align to TRBD2. The V and J ends lost 2 bases and 6 bases, in that order; junction bases with no gene match: 6. The CDR3 has 15 amino acids. The germline CDR1 and CDR2 sequences are SGHDN and FVKESK. DNA of the CDR3: TGTGCCAGCAGCCAACTCCGGACTAGCGCGGATACGCAGTATTTT. This codes for CASSQLRTSADTQYF.

In its sample, this clone was seen once. The chain is built from TRBV6-1 and TRBJ2-7, with 16 nucleotides matching TRBD2. The germline CDR1 and CDR2 sequences are MNHNS and SASEGT. This CDR3 has 15 amino acids. V was pared by 3 bases and J by 7 bases, with 3 bases of the junction left unmatched. The CDR3 nucleotides are TGTGCCAGCAGTGAGGGACTAGCGGGAGGGGGAGAGCAGTACTTC. Translated, it gives CASSEGLAGGGEQYF.

The V and J genes are TRBV7-2 and TRBJ2-7, with 8 bases that match TRBD1. The ends lost 4 bases at V and 3 bases at J; junction bases unmatched: 5. The CDR3 covers 14 residues. Germline V lookup: CDR1 SGHTA, CDR2 FQGNSA. The CDR3 coding sequence is TGTGCCAGCAGCTCCGCCGGACAGGGCTACGAGCAGTACTTC. This translates into CASSSAGQGYEQYF. The entire variable domain, with the rest obtained from reference TRBV7-2 and TRBJ2-7, is as follows: GAGVSQSPSNKVTEKGKDVELRCDPISGHTALYWYRQSLGQGLEFLIYFQGNSAPDKSGLPSDRFSAERTGGSVSTLTIQRTQQEDSAVYLCASSSAGQGYEQYFGPGTRLTVT.

This sequence joins TRBV7-8 and TRBJ2-7; the match to TRBD2 covers 11 bases. The germline gives CDR1 SGHVS, CDR2 FQNEAQ. The length of the CDR3 is 15 residues. The ends lost 1 base at V and 3 bases at J; junction bases unmatched: 2. CDR3: CASSLGLAGNYEQYF. CDR3 in DNA: TGTGCCAGCAGCTTAGGACTAGCGGGAAACTACGAGCAGTACTTC.

The chain employs TRBV28 and TRBJ2-2, with TRBD1 matching 7 bases. After removal of 5 bases from V and 0 bases from J, the junction contained 3 bases not matched to a gene. The CDR3 spans 15 residues. Germline V CDR1 and CDR2: MDHEN, SYDVKM. CDR3 sequence (DNA): TGTGCCAGCAGTACCGGACAGGCGAACACCGGGGAGCTGTTTTTT. This sequence encodes CASSTGQANTGELFF.

V gene TRBV10-1 combines with J gene TRBJ2-7; D perhaps matches TRBD2 (5 bases). CDR1 is WNHNN, CDR2 SYGVQD, per germline (reference sequence). With 1 base removed from V and 6 bases from J, the gap between germline ends came to 16 bases. The CDR3 totals 15 residues. CDR3 nucleotide sequence: TGCGCCAGCAGTGAGTGGAACACGGATGAGGGCGAGCAGTACTTC. It translates to CASSEWNTDEGEQYF.